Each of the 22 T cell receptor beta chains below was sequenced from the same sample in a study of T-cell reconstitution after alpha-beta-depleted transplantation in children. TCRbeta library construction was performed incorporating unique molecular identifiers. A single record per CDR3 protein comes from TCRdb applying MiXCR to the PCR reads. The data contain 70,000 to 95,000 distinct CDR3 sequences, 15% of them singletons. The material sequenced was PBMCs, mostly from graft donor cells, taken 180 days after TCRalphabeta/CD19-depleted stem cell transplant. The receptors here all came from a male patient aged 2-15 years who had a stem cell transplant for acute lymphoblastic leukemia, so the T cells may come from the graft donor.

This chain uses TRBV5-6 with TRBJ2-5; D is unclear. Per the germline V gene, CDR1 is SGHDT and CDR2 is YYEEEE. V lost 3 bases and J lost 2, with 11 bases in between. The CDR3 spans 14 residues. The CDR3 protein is CASSSPTSQETQYF. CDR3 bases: TGTGCCAGCAGCTCCCCTACATCTCAAGAGACCCAGTACTTC.

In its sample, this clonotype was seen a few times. CDR3 sequence (DNA): TGTGCCATCAGGGGACAGGGAGGCGGCTACACCTTC. This encodes CAIRGQGGGYTF. This chain connects TRBV10-3 to TRBJ1-2; 9 bases line up with TRBD1. V shed 6 bases and J 8 bases; nucleotides not matched to a gene: 4. This CDR3 has 12 residues. Germline V gene lookup returns CDR1 ENHRY and CDR2 SYGVKD.

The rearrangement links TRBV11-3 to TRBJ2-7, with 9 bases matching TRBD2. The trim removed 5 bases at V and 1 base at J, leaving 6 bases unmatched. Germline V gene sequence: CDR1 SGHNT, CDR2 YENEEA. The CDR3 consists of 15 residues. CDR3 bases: TGTGCCAGCAGCCTCGACAGCGGGGGGTCCTACGAGCAGTACTTC. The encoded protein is CASSLDSGGSYEQYF.

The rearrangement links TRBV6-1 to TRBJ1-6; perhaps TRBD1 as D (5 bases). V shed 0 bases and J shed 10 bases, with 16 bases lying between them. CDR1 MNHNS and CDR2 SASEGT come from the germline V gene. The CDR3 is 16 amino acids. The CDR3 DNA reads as TGTGCCAGCAGTGAAGCCTCGAGTTGGGGACTCTCACCCCTCCACTTT. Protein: CASSEASSWGLSPLHF.

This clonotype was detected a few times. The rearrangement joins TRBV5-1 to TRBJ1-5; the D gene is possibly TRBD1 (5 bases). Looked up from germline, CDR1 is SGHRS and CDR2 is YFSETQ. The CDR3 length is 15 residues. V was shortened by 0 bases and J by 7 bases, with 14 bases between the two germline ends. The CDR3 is CASSLEGTLGQPQHF. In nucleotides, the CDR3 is TGCGCCAGCAGCTTGGAAGGGACCCTCGGCCAGCCCCAGCATTTT.

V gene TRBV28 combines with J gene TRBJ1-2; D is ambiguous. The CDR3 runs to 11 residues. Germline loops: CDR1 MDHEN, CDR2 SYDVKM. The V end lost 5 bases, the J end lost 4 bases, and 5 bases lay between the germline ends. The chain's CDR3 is CASSDAYGYTF. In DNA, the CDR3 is TGTGCCAGCAGTGACGCCTATGGCTACACCTTC.

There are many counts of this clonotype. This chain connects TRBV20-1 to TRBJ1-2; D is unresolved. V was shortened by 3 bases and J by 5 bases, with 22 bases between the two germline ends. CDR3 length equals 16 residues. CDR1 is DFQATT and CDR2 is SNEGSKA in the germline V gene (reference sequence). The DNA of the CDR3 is TGCAGTGCTAGTACAGAGTTTTCAGGCACGCTTTATGGCTACACCTTC. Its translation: CSASTEFSGTLYGYTF.

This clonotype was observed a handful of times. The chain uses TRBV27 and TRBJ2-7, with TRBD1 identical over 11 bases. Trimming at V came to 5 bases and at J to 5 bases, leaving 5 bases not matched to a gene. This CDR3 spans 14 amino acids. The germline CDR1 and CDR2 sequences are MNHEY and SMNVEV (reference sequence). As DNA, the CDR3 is TGTGCCAGCAGTGCCCGGGACAGGGGGGACGAGCAGTACTTC. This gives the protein CASSARDRGDEQYF.

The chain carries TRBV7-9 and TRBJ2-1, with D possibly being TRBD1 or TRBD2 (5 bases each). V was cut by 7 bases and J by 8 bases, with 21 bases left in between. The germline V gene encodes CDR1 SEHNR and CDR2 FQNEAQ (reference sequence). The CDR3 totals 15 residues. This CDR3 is CASKPPGPVRDEQFF. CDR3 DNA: TGTGCCAGCAAACCGCCGGGACCCGTAAGGGATGAGCAGTTCTTC. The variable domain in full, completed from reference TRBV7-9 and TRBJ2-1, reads DTGVSQNPRHKITKRGQNVTFRCDPISEHNRLYWYRQTLGQGPEFLTYFQNEAQLEKSRLLSDRFSAERPKGSFSTLEIQRTEQGDSAMYLCASKPPGPVRDEQFFGPGTRLTVL.

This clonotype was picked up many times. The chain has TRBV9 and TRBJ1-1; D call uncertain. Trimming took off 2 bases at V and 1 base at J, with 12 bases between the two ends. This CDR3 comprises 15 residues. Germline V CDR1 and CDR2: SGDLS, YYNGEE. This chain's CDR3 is CASSVLAQTNTEAFF. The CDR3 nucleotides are TGTGCCAGCAGCGTCTTGGCACAGACGAACACTGAAGCTTTCTTT.

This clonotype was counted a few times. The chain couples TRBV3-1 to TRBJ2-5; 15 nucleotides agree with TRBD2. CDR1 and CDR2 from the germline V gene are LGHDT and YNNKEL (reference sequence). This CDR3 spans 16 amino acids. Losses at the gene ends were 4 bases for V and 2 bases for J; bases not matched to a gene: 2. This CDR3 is CASSRGLAGGQETQYF. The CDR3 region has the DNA TGTGCCAGCAGCCGCGGACTAGCGGGGGGGCAAGAGACCCAGTACTTC.

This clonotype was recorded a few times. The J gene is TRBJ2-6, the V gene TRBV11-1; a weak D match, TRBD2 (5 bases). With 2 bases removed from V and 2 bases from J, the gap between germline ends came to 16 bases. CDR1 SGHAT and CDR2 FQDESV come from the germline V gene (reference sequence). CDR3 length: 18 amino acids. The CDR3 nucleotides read TGTGCCAGCAGCTTATGGGAACTTGGGAGACCTGGGGCCAACGTCCTGACTTTC. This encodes CASSLWELGRPGANVLTF.

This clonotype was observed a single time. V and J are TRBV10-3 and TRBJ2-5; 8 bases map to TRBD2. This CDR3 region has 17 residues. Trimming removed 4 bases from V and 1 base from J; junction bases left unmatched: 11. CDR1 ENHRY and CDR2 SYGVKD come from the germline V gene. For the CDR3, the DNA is TGTGCCATCAGTGTCCAGCCGGGACTAGGAGGCCAAGAGACCCAGTACTTC. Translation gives CAISVQPGLGGQETQYF.

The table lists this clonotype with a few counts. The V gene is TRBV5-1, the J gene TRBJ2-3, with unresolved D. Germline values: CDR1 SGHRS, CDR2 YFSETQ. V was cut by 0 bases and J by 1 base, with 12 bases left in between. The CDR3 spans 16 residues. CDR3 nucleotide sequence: TGCGCCAGCAGCTTGGCTCGGTTCCTCGGCACAGATACGCAGTATTTT. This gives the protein CASSLARFLGTDTQYF.

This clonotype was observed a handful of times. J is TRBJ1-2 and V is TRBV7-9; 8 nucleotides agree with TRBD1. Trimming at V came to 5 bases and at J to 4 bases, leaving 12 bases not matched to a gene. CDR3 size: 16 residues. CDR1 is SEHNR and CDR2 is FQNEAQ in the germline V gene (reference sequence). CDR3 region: CASSTPNDRGPYGYTF. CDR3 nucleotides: TGTGCCAGCAGCACGCCCAATGACAGGGGCCCCTATGGCTACACCTTC.

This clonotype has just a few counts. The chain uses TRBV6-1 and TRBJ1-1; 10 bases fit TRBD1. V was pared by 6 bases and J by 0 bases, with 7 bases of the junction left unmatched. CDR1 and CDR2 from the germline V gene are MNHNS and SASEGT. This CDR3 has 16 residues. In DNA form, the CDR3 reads TGTGCCAGCAGGACCGGGACAGGGGCCATGAACACTGAAGCTTTCTTT. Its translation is CASRTGTGAMNTEAFF.

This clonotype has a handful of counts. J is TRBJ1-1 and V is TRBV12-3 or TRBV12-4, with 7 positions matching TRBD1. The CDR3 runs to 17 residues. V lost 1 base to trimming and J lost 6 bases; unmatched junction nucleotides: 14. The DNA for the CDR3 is TGTGCCAGCAGTTTAGAAATGGCAGGGGGGAGTTGGGCTGAAGCTTTCTTT. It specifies CASSLEMAGGSWAEAFF.

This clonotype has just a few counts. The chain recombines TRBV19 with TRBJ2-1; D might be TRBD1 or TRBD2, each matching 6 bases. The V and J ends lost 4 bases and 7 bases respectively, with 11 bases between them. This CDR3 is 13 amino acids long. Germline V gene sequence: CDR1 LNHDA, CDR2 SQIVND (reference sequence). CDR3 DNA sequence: TGTGCCAGTAGTACCGGGGGCGAGAATGAGCAGTTCTTC. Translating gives CASSTGGENEQFF.

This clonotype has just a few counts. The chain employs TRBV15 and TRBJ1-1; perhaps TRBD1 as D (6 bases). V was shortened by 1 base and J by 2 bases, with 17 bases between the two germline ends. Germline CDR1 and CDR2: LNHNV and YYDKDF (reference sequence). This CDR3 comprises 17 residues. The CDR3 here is CATSRVLDSELNTEAFF. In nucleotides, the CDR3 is TGTGCCACCAGCAGAGTCTTGGACAGCGAGTTAAACACTGAAGCTTTCTTT.

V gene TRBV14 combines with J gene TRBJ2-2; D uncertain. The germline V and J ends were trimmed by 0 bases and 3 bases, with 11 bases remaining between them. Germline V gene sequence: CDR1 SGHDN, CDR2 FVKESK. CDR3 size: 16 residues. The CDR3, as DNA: TGTGCCAGCAGCCAAGACTTCACACACTACACCGGGGAGCTGTTTTTT. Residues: CASSQDFTHYTGELFF.

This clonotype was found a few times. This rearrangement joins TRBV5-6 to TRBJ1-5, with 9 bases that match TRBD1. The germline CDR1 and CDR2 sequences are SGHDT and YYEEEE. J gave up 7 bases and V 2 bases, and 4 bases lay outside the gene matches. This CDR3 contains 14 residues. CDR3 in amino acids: CASSFGTGSQPQHF. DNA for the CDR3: TGTGCCAGCAGCTTCGGGACAGGGAGCCAGCCCCAGCATTTT. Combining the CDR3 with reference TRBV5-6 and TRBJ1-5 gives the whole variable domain DAGVTQSPTHLIKTRGQQVTLRCSPKSGHDTVSWYQQALGQGPQFIFQYYEEEERQRGNFPDRFSGHQFPNYSSELNVNALLLGDSALYLCASSFGTGSQPQHFGDGTRLSIL.

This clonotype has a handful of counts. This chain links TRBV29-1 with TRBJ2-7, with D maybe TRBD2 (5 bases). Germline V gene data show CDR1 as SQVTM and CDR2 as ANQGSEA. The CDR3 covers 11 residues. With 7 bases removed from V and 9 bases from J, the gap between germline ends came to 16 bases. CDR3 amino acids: CSAPGPRGQYF. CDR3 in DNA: TGCAGCGCTCCCGGACCCCGGGGGCAGTACTTC.